The rows below give T cell receptor beta chains drawn from one sample of a study of OX40 agonist ivuxolimab in advanced cancers. The repertoire was sequenced with immunoSEQ multiplex PCR; TCRdb's copy has only in-frame clones and lacks some. The sample has tens of thousands of clones, 80% seen once. This material consisted of CD4+ or CD8+ T cells sorted from blood, taken in a trial of the OX40 agonist ivuxolimab. These receptors were obtained from an adult with an advanced solid tumor such as melanoma, head and neck, liver or kidney cancer. Both conserved end residues are part of each CDR3. Each record gives: V gene, D gene, clone size, J gene, CDR3 DNA, CDR3 protein. The D gene is left open where the match is weak. A clone size is listed for some rows: how often the clone was seen (once, few, many), or a class if it is expanded.

TRBV30,NA,NA,TRBJ2-1,TGTGCTACGGATGTAGGGGGAAATGAGCAGTTCTTC,CATDVGGNEQFF
TRBV19,TRBD2,NA,TRBJ2-3,TGTGCCAGTAGTCCCGGGACTAGCGGGAGTTTGGGCACAGATACGCAGTATTTT,CASSPGTSGSLGTDTQYF
TRBV6-1,TRBD1,NA,TRBJ2-7,TGTGCCAGCAGTGCAAGGGCCGGGACAGGGTACTTC,CASSARAGTGYF
TRBV6-5,TRBD1,few,TRBJ1-6,TGTGCCAGCAGTTACATCGGACAGGGAAATTCACCCCTCCACTTT,CASSYIGQGNSPLHF
TRBV5-1,NA,once,TRBJ2-5,TGCGCCAGCAGCTTTGTTCTGAACACACAAGAGACCCAGTACTTC,CASSFVLNTQETQYF
TRBV7-9,TRBD2,few,TRBJ2-2,TGTGCCAGCAGCTTTGTTAGCGGGAGAGCCGGGGAGCTGTTTTTT,CASSFVSGRAGELFF
TRBV5-1,TRBD1,once,TRBJ1-4,TGCGCCAGCAGCCGGACAGGGGGAACAACTAATGAAAAACTGTTTTTT,CASSRTGGTTNEKLFF
TRBV2,TRBD1,NA,TRBJ2-5,TGTGCCAGCGGCTCGGACAGGCAAGAGACCCAGTACTTC,CASGSDRQETQYF
TRBV6-1,NA,NA,TRBJ2-5,TGTGCCAGCAGTGAAAGCTACGGGACCCAGTACTTC,CASSESYGTQYF
TRBV18,TRBD2,NA,TRBJ2-1,TGTGCCAGCTCACCACTGGGGACTAGCAGAGCCTACAATGAGCAGTTCTTC,CASSPLGTSRAYNEQFF
TRBV5-1,NA,NA,TRBJ2-3,TGCGCCAGCAGCCCGGGAGTAGATACGCAGTATTTT,CASSPGVDTQYF
TRBV9,TRBD2,few,TRBJ2-7,TGTGCCAGCAGCGTAGGGGGCGGGAGGGCCGCCGAGCAGTACTTC,CASSVGGGRAAEQYF
TRBV12-5,TRBD1,NA,TRBJ2-7,TGTGCTAGTGGTCCTGGACAGGGCTCCTACGAGCAGTACTTC,CASGPGQGSYEQYF
TRBV23-1,TRBD1,NA,TRBJ1-2,TGCGCCAGCAGTCAGTCAGGCCGGGACAGGGGAGACTATGGCTACACCTTC,CASSQSGRDRGDYGYTF
TRBV2,NA,NA,TRBJ1-3,TGTGCCAGCAAACGGGATAGATCTGGAAACACCATATATTTT,CASKRDRSGNTIYF
TRBV30,TRBD1,NA,TRBJ1-6,TGTGCCTGGGGGAATCAGGGGGCGAAGAATTCACCCCTCCACTTT,CAWGNQGAKNSPLHF
TRBV19,TRBD1,few,TRBJ2-4,TGTGCCAGTAGTCTCGGAGAGAGGGGGCGGTATTTGCACTTC,CASSLGERGRYLHF
TRBV7-2,NA,NA,TRBJ2-3,TGTGCCAGCAGCTTAACTGGGCCTAGCACAGATACGCAGTATTTT,CASSLTGPSTDTQYF
TRBV10-3,TRBD1,NA,TRBJ2-7,TGTGCCACCCAGGGGACAGGATCCTACGAGCAGTACTTC,CATQGTGSYEQYF
TRBV2,NA,NA,TRBJ2-1,TGTGCCAGCAGTGAACGGGGGACAGCCCTTTCCTACAATGAGCAGTTCTTC,CASSERGTALSYNEQFF
TRBV5-4,TRBD2,NA,TRBJ2-1,TGTGCCAGCAGCTTGAGACTAGCGGGCTCCTACAATGAGCAGTTCTTC,CASSLRLAGSYNEQFF
TRBV6-1,NA,NA,TRBJ1-2,TGTGCCAGCAGTGAAACCGATCGGGGGCACTATGGCTACACCTTC,CASSETDRGHYGYTF
TRBV6-1,NA,NA,TRBJ1-5,TGTGCCAGCAGTGAAGCGAGGACAGCGAATCAGCCCCAGCATTTT,CASSEARTANQPQHF
TRBV28,TRBD2,NA,TRBJ2-3,TGTGCCAGCAGTTTGGGGAGCGGGGGGGATTTGGGCACAGATACGCAGTATTTT,CASSLGSGGDLGTDTQYF
TRBV28,NA,NA,TRBJ2-3,TGTGCCAGCAGTTTAGACGACTTGAATACGCAGTATTTT,CASSLDDLNTQYF
TRBV19,NA,few,TRBJ1-5,TGTGCCAGTAGTATCGCTGGGAACAATCAGCCCCAGCATTTT,CASSIAGNNQPQHF
TRBV30,TRBD2,NA,TRBJ2-1,TGTGCCTGGAACCGCGGTTTAGCGGGAGGGTTCGATGAGCAGTTCTTC,CAWNRGLAGGFDEQFF
TRBV6-6,TRBD1,NA,TRBJ2-3,TGTGCCAGCAGTTACGGGTGGACAGGGGAAGATACGCAGTATTTT,CASSYGWTGEDTQYF
TRBV19,NA,NA,TRBJ1-5,TGTGCCAGTAGTGTTAACAGGGATAATCAGCCCCAGCATTTT,CASSVNRDNQPQHF
TRBV28,NA,NA,TRBJ2-3,TGTGCCAGCAGTTTACTAGAAGCGACAAACACAGATACGCAGTATTTT,CASSLLEATNTDTQYF
TRBV28,NA,few,TRBJ2-3,TGTGCCAGCAGTTTAATTTTGTCTAGCACAGATACGCAGTATTTT,CASSLILSSTDTQYF
TRBV5-6,NA,NA,TRBJ2-2,TGTGCCAGCAGCTTAGTCGGGACGTACTCTGCCGGGGAGCTGTTTTTT,CASSLVGTYSAGELFF
TRBV6-1,NA,NA,TRBJ2-3,TGTGCCAGCAGTGTGGGGGAGAGGGGGCAGTATTTT,CASSVGERGQYF
TRBV4-1,TRBD1,few,TRBJ2-3,TGCGCCAGCAGCCAACAGGGGGCCCTTAACACAGATACGCAGTATTTT,CASSQQGALNTDTQYF
TRBV6-1,NA,NA,TRBJ2-7,TGTGCCAGCAGTGTGTCCGGGGTCTACGAGCAGTACTTC,CASSVSGVYEQYF
TRBV27,NA,NA,TRBJ1-2,TGTGCCAGCAGTACCAGTGGTGGTGTCTATGGCTACACCTTC,CASSTSGGVYGYTF
TRBV30,NA,once,TRBJ1-2,TGTGCCTGGAGCCGAATTCGGAGGGGATCCTATGGCTACACCTTC,CAWSRIRRGSYGYTF
TRBV2,NA,NA,TRBJ1-2,TGTGCCAGCAGTGTTGGACAGACTGTCGATGGCTACACCTTC,CASSVGQTVDGYTF
TRBV10-3,NA,NA,TRBJ2-7,TGTGCCATCGGTGGACAGGCGGGGGAGCAGTACTTC,CAIGGQAGEQYF
TRBV5-8,NA,NA,TRBJ2-1,TGTGCCAGCAGCCAGTTTGTTGGGGGAGGATACAATGAGCAGTTCTTC,CASSQFVGGGYNEQFF
TRBV7-9,TRBD1,NA,TRBJ1-1,TGTGCCAGCAGCCCCTGGACAGGTATACTGGACACTGAAGCTTTCTTT,CASSPWTGILDTEAFF
TRBV7-9,NA,NA,TRBJ1-2,TGTGCCAGCAGCTTGGGCCAGGGCTATGGCTACACCTTC,CASSLGQGYGYTF
TRBV5-8,NA,NA,TRBJ2-7,TGTGCCAGCAGCTTGGGTCTGGCCGGCGTCTACGAGCAGTACTTC,CASSLGLAGVYEQYF
TRBV7-2,NA,NA,TRBJ1-2,TGTGCCAGCAGCCCATCGGCTTCATTTAACTATGGCTACATCTTC,CASSPSASFNYGYIF
TRBV2,TRBD1,NA,TRBJ1-2,TGTGCCAGCAGCGTCGCGCAGGGGGGATATGGCTACACCTTC,CASSVAQGGYGYTF
TRBV7-2,NA,few,TRBJ1-5,TGTGCCAGCAGCTTAGGGGGTAGCCAGCCCCAGCATTTT,CASSLGGSQPQHF
TRBV7-7,TRBD1,NA,TRBJ2-5,TGTGCTAGCAGCCGGACAGGGGTGGGAGAGACCCAGTACTTC,CASSRTGVGETQYF
TRBV30,NA,NA,TRBJ1-5,TGTGCCTGGAGTTTTTCCGGGGGGTATAGCAATCAGCCCCAGCATTTT,CAWSFSGGYSNQPQHF
TRBV25-1,NA,NA,TRBJ2-3,TGTGCCAGCAGTGAGGCTAGGAGCTCGGATACGCAGTATTTT,CASSEARSSDTQYF
TRBV9,NA,NA,TRBJ2-2,TGTGCCAGCAGCGTAGCGGGCGGAACCGGGGAGCTGTTTTTT,CASSVAGGTGELFF
TRBV30,TRBD1,NA,TRBJ1-5,TGTGCCTGGAGCGACCGGGACAGACCCATCAGGCCCCAGCATTTT,CAWSDRDRPIRPQHF
TRBV28,NA,NA,TRBJ2-2,TGTGCCAGCAGTTTACAGGGAAGGTTCACCGGGGAGCTGTTTTTT,CASSLQGRFTGELFF
TRBV28,NA,NA,TRBJ2-7,TGTGCCAGCAGCCCAAGAGGGCCGAACACCTACGAGCAGTACTTC,CASSPRGPNTYEQYF